These 23 T cell receptor beta chains share one sample of origin, sequenced in a study of beta chain features in type 1 diabetes. Study-wide points: Among patients with Type 1 diabetes, TCRB CDR3s were moderately but significantly shorter in every one of the four CD4+ subsets.

All of the isolated RNA was reverse transcribed, so expressed TCRB transcripts were sequenced. Measured with immunoSEQ multiplex PCR; TCRdb has only the in-frame clones, and not every one. The sample records 500,000 to 650,000 clones, about an eighth being singletons. These TCRs are of unknown antigen specificity. Material: naive CD4+ T cells from blood. The receptors here all came from a man aged 25-40 years with type 1 diabetes.

This clone was counted a few times. The chain has TRBV6-6 and TRBJ1-4; perhaps TRBD1 as D (6 bases). The CDR3 totals 13 residues. Germline CDR1 MNHNY, CDR2 SVGAGI (reference sequence). Trimming took off 6 bases at V and 10 bases at J, with 15 bases between the two ends. The CDR3 DNA follows: TGTGCCAGCAGCCTTAGGACAGAGGGAAAACTGTTTTTT. Translating gives CASSLRTEGKLFF.

The rearrangement links TRBV6-6 to TRBJ2-2; D is perhaps TRBD2 (6 bases). This CDR3 region has 13 residues. CDR1 and CDR2 (germline): MNHNY, SVGAGI (reference sequence). Deletions cut 6 bases from V and 7 bases from J, with 12 bases between. As DNA, the CDR3 is TGTGCCAGCAGGTGGGGACTCGGCGGGGAGCTGTTTTTT. Amino acids: CASRWGLGGELFF.

This clone has only a few counts. The rearrangement uses TRBV5-1 and TRBJ2-5; D uncertain. The CDR3 length is 15 residues. V dropped 0 bases and J dropped 5 bases, with 14 bases sitting between them. CDR1 SGHRS and CDR2 YFSETQ come from the germline V gene. The DNA for the CDR3 is TGCGCCAGCAGCTTGGTGGCGGATCCTACGGAGACCCAGTACTTC. Translated: CASSLVADPTETQYF.

V gene TRBV13 combines with J gene TRBJ2-1, with 9 bases that match TRBD1. The CDR3 runs 15 residues. Per the germline V gene, CDR1 is PRHDT and CDR2 is FYEKMQ (reference sequence). V lost 4 bases, J lost 7 bases, and 8 bases stayed unmatched. The CDR3 bases are TGTGCCAGCAGCTGGCCTCCGGGACAGGGAAATGAGCAGTTCTTC. Protein product: CASSWPPGQGNEQFF.

The chain carries TRBV6-5 and TRBJ1-6; 9 bases match TRBD1. The CDR3 totals 15 residues. The V gene's germline CDR1 is MNHEY and CDR2 SVGAGI. The junction had 5 bases not matched to a gene; V was cut back by 1 base and J by 10 bases. In DNA, the CDR3 is TGTGCCAGCAGTTACTGGGACAGGGCCTGGTCACCCCTCCACTTT. It specifies CASSYWDRAWSPLHF.

As to this clone: This sample includes further DNA sequences coding for the same CDR3. The genes are TRBV9 and TRBJ1-2; unclear D gene. The CDR3 contains 14 residues. V was trimmed by 0 bases and J by 2 bases, leaving 8 bases between them. Germline V gives CDR1 SGDLS, CDR2 YYNGEE. The DNA for the CDR3 is TGTGCCAGCAGCGTAGCGGAGGGAAACTATGGCTACACCTTC. Protein sequence: CASSVAEGNYGYTF. Full variable domain (missing parts from reference TRBV9 and TRBJ1-2): DSGVTQTPKHLITATGQRVTLRCSPRSGDLSVYWYQQSLDQGLQFLIQYYNGEERAKGNILERFSAQQFPDLHSELNLSSLELGDSALYFCASSVAEGNYGYTFGSGTRLTVV.

This clone was observed many times. Other DNA variants within this sample encode the same CDR3. The chain links TRBV11-2 to TRBJ2-5; D unresolved. Between the trimmed V and J ends, which lost 1 base and 5 bases, there was a span of 2 bases. CDR1 and CDR2 (germline): SGHAT, FQNNGV. This CDR3 is built from 11 residues. CDR3 loop: CASSLGETQYF. Written as DNA, the CDR3 is TGTGCCAGCAGCTTAGGGGAGACCCAGTACTTC.

The sample holds a few counts of this clone. This chain joins TRBV7-9 and TRBJ1-4; D is unresolved. CDR1 and CDR2 from the germline V gene are SEHNR and FQNEAQ (reference sequence). CDR3 length: 13 amino acids. The germline V and J ends were trimmed by 8 bases and 3 bases, with 10 bases remaining between them. CDR3 amino acids: CASPGNANEKLFF. CDR3 DNA: TGTGCCAGCCCAGGAAACGCTAATGAAAAACTGTTTTTT.

This clone turned up a few times. The chain recombines TRBV6-5 with TRBJ2-3; 7 bases are a match to TRBD1. The germline V gene encodes CDR1 MNHEY and CDR2 SVGAGI. With 6 bases clipped from V and 4 bases from J, the junction kept 10 bases outside the gene matches. CDR3 length: 15 residues. CDR3 loop: CASSRDSLGADTQYF. The CDR3, as DNA: TGTGCCAGCAGCCGGGACAGTCTGGGGGCAGATACGCAGTATTTT.

This clone has a handful of counts. The V call is TRBV7-6, the J call TRBJ1-6; 9 nucleotides line up with TRBD1. Germline CDR1 reads SGHVS; CDR2 reads FNYEAQ. With V trimmed by 6 bases and J by 10 bases, 10 bases remained unmatched. This CDR3 comprises 15 residues. CDR3: CASRPRGQGRSPLHF. The CDR3 DNA sequence: TGTGCCAGCAGGCCCCGAGGACAGGGGAGGTCACCCCTCCACTTT.

The chain couples TRBV15 to TRBJ2-3; 7 nucleotides align to TRBD1. Germline V lookup: CDR1 LNHNV, CDR2 YYDKDF (reference sequence). V was clipped by 0 bases and J by 3 bases; unmatched bases: 6. The CDR3 runs to 16 residues. In nucleotides, the CDR3 is TGTGCCACCAGCAGAGATCGGGCAGGGGGTACAGATACGCAGTATTTT. Translating it yields CATSRDRAGGTDTQYF.

Written as DNA, the CDR3 is TGCGCCAGCAGCTCGACAGGGGGCGCGGTAAACGAGCAGTACTTC. It encodes CASSSTGGAVNEQYF. The J gene is TRBJ2-7, the V gene TRBV5-1; TRBD1 agrees at 10 bases. Germline values: CDR1 SGHRS, CDR2 YFSETQ. The CDR3 length is 15 residues. Germline trimming cut 3 bases from V and 5 bases from J; bases unmatched to any gene: 8.

This clone was observed a few times. The chain is built from TRBV9 and TRBJ2-3, with 11 positions matching TRBD1. This CDR3 has 18 residues. Germline V lookup: CDR1 SGDLS, CDR2 YYNGEE. V was clipped by 0 bases and J by 5 bases; unmatched bases: 11. The chain's CDR3 is CASSVDPGTGGLVDTQYF. The DNA of the CDR3 is TGTGCCAGCAGCGTAGATCCAGGGACAGGGGGATTGGTAGATACGCAGTATTTT. Based on the CDR3 plus reference TRBV9 and TRBJ2-3, the full variable domain is DSGVTQTPKHLITATGQRVTLRCSPRSGDLSVYWYQQSLDQGLQFLIQYYNGEERAKGNILERFSAQQFPDLHSELNLSSLELGDSALYFCASSVDPGTGGLVDTQYFGPGTRLTVL.

This sequence joins TRBV5-1 and TRBJ2-5; 7 nucleotides line up with TRBD1. Germline trimming cut 4 bases from V and 1 base from J; bases unmatched to any gene: 7. Germline values: CDR1 SGHRS, CDR2 YFSETQ. The CDR3 runs 15 residues. CDR3 sequence: CASSDPRDSQETQYF. The CDR3 DNA follows: TGCGCCAGCAGCGACCCCCGGGACAGCCAAGAGACCCAGTACTTC.

V and J are TRBV11-2 and TRBJ2-3; no clear D. The V and J ends lost 5 bases and 4 bases respectively, with 13 bases between them. Germline V gives CDR1 SGHAT, CDR2 FQNNGV. This CDR3 contains 14 residues. This CDR3 is CASSLGVGSDTQYF. DNA for the CDR3: TGTGCCAGCAGCCTTGGGGTCGGATCAGATACGCAGTATTTT.

This chain joins TRBV9 and TRBJ2-5, with 10 bases that match TRBD1. Trimming removed 3 bases from V and 5 bases from J; junction bases left unmatched: 7. The V gene's germline CDR1 is SGDLS and CDR2 YYNGEE. The CDR3 loop spans 15 amino acids. CDR3 in amino acids: CASSAMGQGTETQYF. DNA of the CDR3: TGTGCCAGCAGCGCGATGGGACAGGGGACCGAGACCCAGTACTTC.

The genes are TRBV5-1 and TRBJ2-3; the match to TRBD2 covers 12 bases. J gave up 2 bases and V 2 bases, and 3 bases lay outside the gene matches. Germline CDR1 reads SGHRS; CDR2 reads YFSETQ. CDR3 length: 16 residues. CDR3 loop: CASSLRTSGVTDTQYF. The CDR3 nucleotides read TGCGCCAGCAGCTTACGGACTAGCGGGGTCACAGATACGCAGTATTTT. The full variable domain, completed using reference TRBV5-1 and TRBJ2-3, is KAGVTQTPRYLIKTRGQQVTLSCSPISGHRSVSWYQQTPGQGLQFLFEYFSETQRNKGNFPGRFSGRQFSNSRSEMNVSTLELGDSALYLCASSLRTSGVTDTQYFGPGTRLTVL.

This chain joins TRBV6-1 and TRBJ2-3; D may be TRBD1 or TRBD2 (5 bases each). Germline assignment: CDR1 MNHNS and CDR2 SASEGT. This CDR3 spans 14 amino acids. The V and J ends lost 5 bases and 4 bases respectively, with 13 bases between them. For the CDR3, the DNA is TGTGCCAGCAGTTCGAGGGGTGGGCCAGATACGCAGTATTTT. Its protein product is CASSSRGGPDTQYF.

J is TRBJ1-3 and V is TRBV10-3; no clear D gene. V was trimmed by 10 bases and J by 1 base, leaving 8 bases between them. The CDR3 spans 12 residues. The V gene's germline CDR1 is ENHRY and CDR2 SYGVKD. The CDR3 nucleotides read TGTGCCACGGCAGGTTCTGGAAACACCATATATTTT. It translates to CATAGSGNTIYF.

The chain has TRBV4-3 and TRBJ1-5; D is ambiguous. Germline V CDR1 and CDR2: LGHNA, YSLEER. V was clipped by 0 bases and J by 2 bases, with 8 bases between them. This CDR3 has 15 amino acids. CDR3: CASSQDWYGNQPQHF. The CDR3 region has the DNA TGCGCCAGCAGCCAAGATTGGTACGGCAATCAGCCCCAGCATTTT.

V is TRBV20-1 and J is TRBJ2-4; no clear D gene. The CDR3 is made up of 11 amino acids. V was pared by 3 bases and J by 8 bases, with 8 bases between. Germline CDR1 DFQATT, CDR2 SNEGSKA (reference sequence). The CDR3 here is CSASSRYIQYF. The DNA of the CDR3 is TGCAGTGCTAGTAGTCGTTACATTCAGTACTTC.

The chain carries TRBV5-1 and TRBJ2-1; 8 bases line up with TRBD1. Germline V gene lookup returns CDR1 SGHRS and CDR2 YFSETQ. J gave up 5 bases and V 2 bases, and 6 bases lay outside the gene matches. The CDR3 consists of 15 residues. Here the CDR3 reads CASSLRTGPNNEQFF. CDR3 nucleotide sequence: TGCGCCAGCAGCTTAAGGACAGGGCCTAACAATGAGCAGTTCTTC.

This clone was found a few times. CDR3: CASSPRQEPSNEQFF. DNA of the CDR3: TGTGCCAGCTCACCCAGACAGGAGCCATCCAATGAGCAGTTCTTC. The chain has TRBV18 and TRBJ2-1; weak D call: TRBD1 (6 bases). The CDR3 is 15 amino acids. CDR1 is KGHSH and CDR2 is LQKENI in the germline V gene. Trimming shortened V by 3 bases and J by 6 bases, and 15 bases separated the two germline ends. Full variable domain (remainder filled in from reference TRBV18 and TRBJ2-1): NAGVMQNPRHLVRRRGQEARLRCSPMKGHSHVYWYRQLPEEGLKFMVYLQKENIIDESGMPKERFSAEFPKEGPSILRIQQVVRGDSAAYFCASSPRQEPSNEQFFGPGTRLTVL.